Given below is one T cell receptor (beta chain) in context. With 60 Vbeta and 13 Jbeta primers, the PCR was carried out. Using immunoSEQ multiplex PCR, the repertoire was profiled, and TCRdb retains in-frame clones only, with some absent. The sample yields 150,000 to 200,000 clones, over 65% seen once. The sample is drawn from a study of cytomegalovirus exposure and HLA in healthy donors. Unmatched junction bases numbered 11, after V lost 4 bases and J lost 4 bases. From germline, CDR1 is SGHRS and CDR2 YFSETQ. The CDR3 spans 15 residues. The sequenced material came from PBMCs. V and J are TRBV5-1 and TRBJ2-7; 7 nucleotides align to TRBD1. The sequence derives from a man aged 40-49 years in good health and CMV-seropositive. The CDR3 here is CASSPYRGADYEQYF. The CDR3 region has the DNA TGCGCCAGCAGCCCTTACAGGGGCGCCGATTACGAGCAGTACTTC.